This is a list of T cell receptor beta chains from one sample in a study of cytomegalovirus exposure and HLA in healthy donors. Here immunoSEQ multiplex PCR was the method, and the copy in TCRdb shows in-frame clones only, minus some. The sample records around 190,000 clones, under 9.5% being singletons. The sequenced material came from PBMCs. Receptors originate from a woman aged 25 to 39 in good health and CMV-seropositive. Both conserved end residues are part of each CDR3. D genes are given only for firm matches. Size tells how often a clone was seen (once, few, many) or the class of an expanded clone, and some rows leave it out.

J	D	V	size	DNA	CDR3
TRBJ2-1	TRBD2	TRBV29-1	-	TGCAGCGTTGAAGGGGCACGTGGGGGGGTTACCTACAATGAGCAGTTCTTC	CSVEGARGGVTYNEQFF
TRBJ2-3	-	TRBV2	-	TGTGCCAGAGGGACTGTTCCACCAGATACGCAGTATTTT	CARGTVPPDTQYF
TRBJ2-2	-	TRBV13	-	TGTGCCAACAGCTCTAGGGGGGGGTCGAACACCGGGGAGCTGTTTTTT	CANSSRGGSNTGELFF
TRBJ2-2	TRBD2	TRBV5-4	-	TGTGCCAGCAGTTTCTCTAGCGGGAGAAGGGGATCCGCCGGGGAGCTGTTTTTT	CASSFSSGRRGSAGELFF
TRBJ1-2	-	TRBV6-5	few	TGTGCCAGCAGTCCCAGGCGGGATTATGGCTACACCTTC	CASSPRRDYGYTF
TRBJ2-3	TRBD1	TRBV11-3	-	TGTGCCAGCAGCTTGGGGACAGGGGGCGCGACAGATACGCAGTATTTT	CASSLGTGGATDTQYF
TRBJ2-3	-	TRBV5-8	few	TGTGCCAGCAGCTTGGGCCAGGGCCGGGCAGATACGCAGTATTTT	CASSLGQGRADTQYF
TRBJ1-4	-	TRBV7-8	few	TGTGCCAGCAGCTTACGGTCAACTAATGAAAAACTGTTTTTT	CASSLRSTNEKLFF
TRBJ2-7	-	TRBV7-6	-	TGTGCCAGCAGCTTAGCGGGGCGCTACGAGCAGTACTTC	CASSLAGRYEQYF
TRBJ2-7	TRBD2	TRBV4-2	few	TGTGCCAGCAGCCAAGACACTAGCGGGAGGGCCTACGAGCAGTACTTC	CASSQDTSGRAYEQYF
TRBJ1-5	TRBD1	TRBV19	few	TGTGCCAGTAGTGTCGGACAGGCGACTCAGCCCCAGCATTTT	CASSVGQATQPQHF
TRBJ2-7	-	TRBV10-1	-	TGCGCCAGCAGTGAGCCCAACAACCTCAACGAGCAGTACTTC	CASSEPNNLNEQYF
TRBJ2-3	-	TRBV6-5	few	TGTGCCAGCAGTTACTTCGCAGGCCGCACAGATACGCAGTATTTT	CASSYFAGRTDTQYF
TRBJ2-2	-	TRBV7-9	few	TGTGCCAGCATGAGGTGGGACACCGGGGAGCTGTTTTTT	CASMRWDTGELFF
TRBJ2-7	-	TRBV11-2	-	TGTGCCAGCAGCCCAGCTAGCGTGAGCTCCTACGAGCAGTACTTC	CASSPASVSSYEQYF
TRBJ1-2	-	TRBV5-1	-	TGCGCCAGCAGCTTGGGAAATACGGACTATGGCTACACCTTC	CASSLGNTDYGYTF
TRBJ2-1	-	TRBV13	-	TGTGCCAGCAGCCCCCGTCCAGGACACCCCAGCTCCTACAATGAGCAGTTCTTC	CASSPRPGHPSSYNEQFF
TRBJ2-7	TRBD1	TRBV11-2	-	TGTGCCAGCAGCCGTCCCGGGACAGGGTCCTACGAGCAGTACTTC	CASSRPGTGSYEQYF
TRBJ2-2	TRBD1	TRBV27	few	TGTGCCAGCAGGCAACAGGGGGCCGGGGAGCTGTTTTTT	CASRQQGAGELFF
TRBJ1-5	-	TRBV2	few	TGTGCCAGCAGTACGGTCCTTTCCAATCAGCCCCAGCATTTT	CASSTVLSNQPQHF
TRBJ1-3	TRBD1	TRBV18	few	TGTGCCAGCTCGTCGAGGGGGCGCGGAAACACCATATATTTT	CASSSRGRGNTIYF
TRBJ2-1	-	TRBV7-2	-	TGTGCCAGCAGCTCCTACCTTTACAATGAGCAGTTCTTC	CASSSYLYNEQFF
TRBJ2-5	TRBD2	TRBV7-9	-	TGTGCCAGCACCTCCCGGCTAGCGGGAGGGCCGGGAGAGACCCAGTACTTC	CASTSRLAGGPGETQYF